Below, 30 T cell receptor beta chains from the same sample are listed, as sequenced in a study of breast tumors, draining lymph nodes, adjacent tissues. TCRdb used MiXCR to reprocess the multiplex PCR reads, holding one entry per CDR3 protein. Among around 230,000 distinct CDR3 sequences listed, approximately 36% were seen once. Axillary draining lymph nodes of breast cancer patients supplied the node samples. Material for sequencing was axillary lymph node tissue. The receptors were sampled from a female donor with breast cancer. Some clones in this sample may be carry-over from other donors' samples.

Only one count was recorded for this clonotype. In DNA form, the CDR3 reads TGTGCCACCTCAAAAGGAGTGGGACAGGAAAATTCACCCCTCCACTTT. Translated, it gives CATSKGVGQENSPLHF. The chain combines TRBV15 with TRBJ1-6; 8 nucleotides line up with TRBD1. Germline V gene sequence: CDR1 LNHNV, CDR2 YYDKDF (reference sequence). The J segment lost 7 bases and the V segment lost 8 bases, leaving 13 bases of the junction unmatched. The CDR3 contains 16 residues.

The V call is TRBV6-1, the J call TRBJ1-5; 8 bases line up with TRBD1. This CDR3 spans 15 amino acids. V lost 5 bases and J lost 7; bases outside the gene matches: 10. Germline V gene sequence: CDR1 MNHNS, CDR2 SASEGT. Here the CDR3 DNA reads TGTGCCAGCAGTTACGTGGACAGGGTGGAACAGCCCCAGCATTTT. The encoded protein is CASSYVDRVEQPQHF.

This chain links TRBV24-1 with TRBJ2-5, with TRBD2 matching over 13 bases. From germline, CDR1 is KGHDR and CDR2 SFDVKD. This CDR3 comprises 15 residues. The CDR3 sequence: CGLAGGRAYQETQYF. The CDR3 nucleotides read TGTGGACTAGCGGGAGGACGGGCGTATCAAGAGACCCAGTACTTC.

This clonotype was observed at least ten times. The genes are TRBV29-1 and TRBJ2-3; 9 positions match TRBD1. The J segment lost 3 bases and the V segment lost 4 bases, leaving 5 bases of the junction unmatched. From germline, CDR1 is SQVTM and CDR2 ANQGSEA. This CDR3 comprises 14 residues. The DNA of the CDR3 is TGCAGCGTTGCACCGGGACAGGGTACAGATACGCAGTATTTT. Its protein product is CSVAPGQGTDTQYF.

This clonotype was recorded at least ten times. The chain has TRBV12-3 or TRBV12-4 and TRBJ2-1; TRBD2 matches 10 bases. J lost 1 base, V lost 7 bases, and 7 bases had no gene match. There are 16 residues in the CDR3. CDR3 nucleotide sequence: TGTGCCAGCAAAGATAGCGGGAGGCGTTCCTACAATGAGCAGTTCTTC. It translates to CASKDSGRRSYNEQFF.

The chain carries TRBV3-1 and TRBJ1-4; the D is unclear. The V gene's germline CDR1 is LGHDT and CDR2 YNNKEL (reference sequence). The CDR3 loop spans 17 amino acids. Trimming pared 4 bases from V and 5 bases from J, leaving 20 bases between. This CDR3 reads CASSPPGPSAQNEKLFF. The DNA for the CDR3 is TGTGCCAGCAGCCCACCCGGGCCCTCCGCCCAAAATGAAAAACTGTTTTTT.

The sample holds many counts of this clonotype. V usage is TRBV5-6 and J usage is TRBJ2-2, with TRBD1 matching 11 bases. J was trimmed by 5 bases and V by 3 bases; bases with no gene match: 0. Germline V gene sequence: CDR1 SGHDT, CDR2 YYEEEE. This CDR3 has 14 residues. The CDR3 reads CASSWDRGTGELFF. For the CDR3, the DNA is TGTGCCAGCAGCTGGGACAGGGGGACCGGGGAGCTGTTTTTT.

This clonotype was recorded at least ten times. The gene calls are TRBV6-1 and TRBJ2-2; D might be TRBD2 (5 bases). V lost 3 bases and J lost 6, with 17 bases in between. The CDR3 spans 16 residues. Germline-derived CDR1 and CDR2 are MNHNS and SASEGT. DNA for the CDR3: TGTGCCAGCAGTGAGGAGTGGCGGGTAGGAGCCGGGGAGCTGTTTTTT. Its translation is CASSEEWRVGAGELFF.

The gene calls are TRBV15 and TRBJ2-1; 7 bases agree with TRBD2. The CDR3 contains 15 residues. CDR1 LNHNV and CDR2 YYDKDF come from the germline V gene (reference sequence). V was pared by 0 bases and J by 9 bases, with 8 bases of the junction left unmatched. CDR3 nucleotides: TGTGCCACCAGCAGAGATTGGCTAGCGGTAGGTGAGCAGTTCTTC. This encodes CATSRDWLAVGEQFF.

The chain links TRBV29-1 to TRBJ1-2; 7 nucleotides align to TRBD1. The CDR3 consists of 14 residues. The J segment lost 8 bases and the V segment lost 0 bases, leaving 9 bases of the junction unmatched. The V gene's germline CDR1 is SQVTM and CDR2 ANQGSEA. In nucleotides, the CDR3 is TGCAGCGTTGAAGATGTGGAGGGGGCGGGAGGCTACACCTTC. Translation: CSVEDVEGAGGYTF.

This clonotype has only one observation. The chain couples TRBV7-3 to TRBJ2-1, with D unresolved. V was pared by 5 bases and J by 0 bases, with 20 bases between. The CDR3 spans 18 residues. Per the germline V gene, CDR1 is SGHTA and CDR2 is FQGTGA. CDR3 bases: TGTGCCAGCAGCGCTGCCCTATTCGACACCCTCTCCTACAATGAGCAGTTCTTC. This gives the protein CASSAALFDTLSYNEQFF.

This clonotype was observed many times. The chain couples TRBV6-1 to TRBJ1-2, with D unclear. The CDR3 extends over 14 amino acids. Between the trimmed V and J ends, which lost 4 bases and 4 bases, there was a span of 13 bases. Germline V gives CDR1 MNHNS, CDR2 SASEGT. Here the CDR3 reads CASSGPFLLYGYTF. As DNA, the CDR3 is TGTGCCAGCAGTGGGCCCTTTTTGCTCTATGGCTACACCTTC.

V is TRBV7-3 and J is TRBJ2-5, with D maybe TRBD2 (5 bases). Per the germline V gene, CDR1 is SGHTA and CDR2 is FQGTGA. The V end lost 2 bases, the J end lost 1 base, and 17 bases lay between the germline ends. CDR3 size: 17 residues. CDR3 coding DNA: TGTGCCAGCAGCTTATTCACGCTAGCCGGGGTCCAAGAGACCCAGTACTTC. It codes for CASSLFTLAGVQETQYF.

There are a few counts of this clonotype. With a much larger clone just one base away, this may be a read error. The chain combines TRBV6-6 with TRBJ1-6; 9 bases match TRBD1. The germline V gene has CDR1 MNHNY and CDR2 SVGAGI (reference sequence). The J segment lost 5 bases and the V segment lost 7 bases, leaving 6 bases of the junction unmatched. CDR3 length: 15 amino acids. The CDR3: CASNTGTGNNSPLHF. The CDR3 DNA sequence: TGTGCCAGCAATACCGGGACAGGGAATAATTCACCCCTCCACTTT.

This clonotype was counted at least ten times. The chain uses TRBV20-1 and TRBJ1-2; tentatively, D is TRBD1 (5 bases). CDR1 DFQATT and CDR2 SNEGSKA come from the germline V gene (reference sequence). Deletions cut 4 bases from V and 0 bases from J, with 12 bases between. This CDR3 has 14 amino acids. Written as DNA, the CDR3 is TGCAGTGCTACAAGGGACCTAGCTAACTATGGCTACACCTTC. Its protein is CSATRDLANYGYTF.

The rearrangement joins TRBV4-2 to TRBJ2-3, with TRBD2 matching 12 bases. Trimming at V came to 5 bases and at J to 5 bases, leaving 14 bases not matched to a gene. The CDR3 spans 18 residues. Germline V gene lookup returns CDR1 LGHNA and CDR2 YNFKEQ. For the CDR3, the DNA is TGTGCCAGCAGCGAACGCCTACTAGCGGGGGGCGCCTTAGATACGCAGTATTTT. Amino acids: CASSERLLAGGALDTQYF.

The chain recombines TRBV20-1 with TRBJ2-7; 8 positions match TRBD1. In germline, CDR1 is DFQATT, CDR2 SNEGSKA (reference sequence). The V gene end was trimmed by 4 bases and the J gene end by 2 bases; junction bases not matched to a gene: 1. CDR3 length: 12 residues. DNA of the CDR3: TGCAGTGCTAAGACAGGGGCCTACGAGCAGTACTTC. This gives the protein CSAKTGAYEQYF.

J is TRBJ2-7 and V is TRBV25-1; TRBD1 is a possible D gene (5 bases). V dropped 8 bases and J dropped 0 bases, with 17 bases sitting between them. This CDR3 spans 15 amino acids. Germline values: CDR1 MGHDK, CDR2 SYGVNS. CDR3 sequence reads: CASAEGTGSSYEQYF. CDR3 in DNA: TGTGCCAGCGCCGAAGGTACAGGCAGCTCCTACGAGCAGTACTTC.

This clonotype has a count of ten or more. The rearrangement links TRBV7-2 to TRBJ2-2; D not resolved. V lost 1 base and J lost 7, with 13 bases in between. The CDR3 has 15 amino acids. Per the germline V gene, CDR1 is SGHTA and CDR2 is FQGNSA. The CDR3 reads CASSLDSPGFGELFF. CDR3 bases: TGTGCCAGCAGCTTAGACAGTCCCGGGTTCGGGGAGCTGTTTTTT.

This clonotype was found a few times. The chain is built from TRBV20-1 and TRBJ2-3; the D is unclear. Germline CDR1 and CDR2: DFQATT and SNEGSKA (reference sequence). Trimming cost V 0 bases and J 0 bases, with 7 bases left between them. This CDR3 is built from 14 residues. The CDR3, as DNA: TGCAGTGCTAGAGATAGGGCTAGCACAGATACGCAGTATTTT. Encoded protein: CSARDRASTDTQYF.

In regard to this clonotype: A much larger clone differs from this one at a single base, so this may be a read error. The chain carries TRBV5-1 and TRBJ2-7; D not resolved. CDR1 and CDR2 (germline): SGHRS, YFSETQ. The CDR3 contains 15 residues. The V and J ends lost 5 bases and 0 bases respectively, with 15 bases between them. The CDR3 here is CASRTDGGSSYEQYF. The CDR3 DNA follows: TGCGCCAGCAGAACCGATGGCGGAAGCTCCTACGAGCAGTACTTC. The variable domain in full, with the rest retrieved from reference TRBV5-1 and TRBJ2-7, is KAGVTQTPRYLIKTRGQQVTLSCSPISGHRSVSWYQQTPGQGLQFLFEYFSETQRNKGNFPGRFSGRQFSNSRSEMNVSTLELGDSALYLCASRTDGGSSYEQYFGPGTRLTVT.

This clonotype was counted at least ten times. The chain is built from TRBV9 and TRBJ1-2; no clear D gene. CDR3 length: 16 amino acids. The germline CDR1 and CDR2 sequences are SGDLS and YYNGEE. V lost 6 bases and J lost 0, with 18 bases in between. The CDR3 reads CASTVGRGGSNYGYTF. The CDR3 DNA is TGTGCCAGCACCGTGGGAAGAGGAGGATCTAACTATGGCTACACCTTC.

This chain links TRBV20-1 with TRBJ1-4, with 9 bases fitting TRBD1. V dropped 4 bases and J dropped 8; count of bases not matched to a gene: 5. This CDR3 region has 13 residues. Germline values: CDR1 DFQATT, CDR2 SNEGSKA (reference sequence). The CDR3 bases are TGCAGTGCTACGGACAGGGGAGAGGAAAAACTGTTTTTT. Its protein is CSATDRGEEKLFF.

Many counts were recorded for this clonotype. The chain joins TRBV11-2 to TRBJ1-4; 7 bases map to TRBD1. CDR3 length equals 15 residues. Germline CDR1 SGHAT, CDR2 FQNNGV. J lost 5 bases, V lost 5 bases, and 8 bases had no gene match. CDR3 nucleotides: TGTGCCAGCAGCCAAAACCGGGACAGAAATGAAAAACTGTTTTTT. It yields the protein CASSQNRDRNEKLFF.

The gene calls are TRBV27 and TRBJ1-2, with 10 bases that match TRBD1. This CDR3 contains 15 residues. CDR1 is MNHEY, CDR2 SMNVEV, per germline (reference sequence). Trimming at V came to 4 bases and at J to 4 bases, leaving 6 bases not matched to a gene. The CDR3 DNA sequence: TGTGCCAGCAGTTCTCCGGGACAGGGGACCTATGGCTACACCTTC. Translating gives CASSSPGQGTYGYTF.

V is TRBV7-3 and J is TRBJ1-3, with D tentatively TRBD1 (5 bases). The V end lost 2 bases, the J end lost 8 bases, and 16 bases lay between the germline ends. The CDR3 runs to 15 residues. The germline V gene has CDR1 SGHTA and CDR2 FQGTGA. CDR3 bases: TGTGCCAGCAGCTTAGCAGGGAACTATGGCTACACCATATATTTT. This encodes CASSLAGNYGYTIYF.

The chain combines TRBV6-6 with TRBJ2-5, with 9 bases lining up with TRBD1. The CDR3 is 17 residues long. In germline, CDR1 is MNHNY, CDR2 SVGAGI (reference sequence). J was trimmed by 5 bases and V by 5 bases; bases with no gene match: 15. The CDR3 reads CASSPRARTGVQETQYF. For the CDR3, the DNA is TGTGCCAGCAGTCCCCGGGCTCGGACAGGGGTGCAGGAGACCCAGTACTTC.

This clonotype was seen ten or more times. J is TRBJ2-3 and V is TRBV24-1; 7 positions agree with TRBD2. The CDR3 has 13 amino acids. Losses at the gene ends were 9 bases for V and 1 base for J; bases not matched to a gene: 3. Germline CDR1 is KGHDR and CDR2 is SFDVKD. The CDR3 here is CATASGRTDTQYF. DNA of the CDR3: TGTGCCACCGCTAGCGGACGCACAGATACGCAGTATTTT.

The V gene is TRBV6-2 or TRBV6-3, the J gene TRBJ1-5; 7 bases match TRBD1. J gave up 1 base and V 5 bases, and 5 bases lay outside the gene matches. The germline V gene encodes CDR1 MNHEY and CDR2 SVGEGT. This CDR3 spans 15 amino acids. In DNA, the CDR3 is TGTGCCAGCAGTCCGGACAGGATCAGCAATCAGCCCCAGCATTTT. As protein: CASSPDRISNQPQHF.

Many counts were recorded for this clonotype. Here the CDR3 DNA reads TGCGCCAGCAGCCAGTCTCCCCCGGGGGCGCTTCCCTCACCCCTCCACTTT. Its translation is CASSQSPPGALPSPLHF. This chain links TRBV4-3 with TRBJ1-6; weak D call: TRBD1 (6 bases). The germline V gene has CDR1 LGHNA and CDR2 YSLEER. V was clipped by 3 bases and J by 10 bases, with 22 bases between them. This CDR3 is 17 amino acids long.